The source of this TCR beta chain is a study of cytomegalovirus exposure and HLA in healthy donors. Study outcomes and limitations: Among the most significant clusters, several appeared linked to common viral pathogens in a later analysis. Later analysis revealed greater clonal expansion in HLA-associated TCR beta chains than in equally common others. Sequencing probably produced one cluster of sequence variants that were highly shared.

PCR used 60 Vbeta primers and 13 Jbeta primers. Method: immunoSEQ multiplex PCR; TCRdb's copy keeps in-frame clones and lacks some. This table has fewer than 130,000 clones, 76% appearing once. In regard to this clone: Its antigen remains unknown.

This CDR3 spans 13 amino acids. The V end was cut by 0 bases, the J end by 11 bases, with 12 bases between. The germline CDR1 and CDR2 sequences are SNHLY and FYNNEI. This TCR derives from a man aged 30 to 39 in good health and CMV-seropositive. Material for sequencing was PBMCs. The gene calls are TRBV2 and TRBJ2-3; D is undetermined. In DNA form, the CDR3 reads TGTGCCAGCAGTGAAGCGCGTAGAGCCGAGCAGTATTTT. Translated: CASSEARRAEQYF.